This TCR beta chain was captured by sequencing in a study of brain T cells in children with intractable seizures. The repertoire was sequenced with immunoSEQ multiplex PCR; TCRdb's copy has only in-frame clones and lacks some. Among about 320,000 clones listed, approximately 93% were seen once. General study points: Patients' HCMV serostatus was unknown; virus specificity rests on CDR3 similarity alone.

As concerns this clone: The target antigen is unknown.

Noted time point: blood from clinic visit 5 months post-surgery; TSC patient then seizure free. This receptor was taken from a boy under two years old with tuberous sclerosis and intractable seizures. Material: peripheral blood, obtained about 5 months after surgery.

CDR3 nucleotide sequence: TGTGCCACCAGACCTGGACACCCGAACACTGAAGCTTTCTTT. This gives the protein CATRPGHPNTEAFF. The genes are TRBV15 and TRBJ1-1; possible D gene TRBD1, 5 bases. Germline values: CDR1 LNHNV, CDR2 YYDKDF (reference sequence). This CDR3 region has 14 residues. V lost 6 bases and J lost 1, with 12 bases in between. The whole variable domain, filled in from reference TRBV15 and TRBJ1-1, reads DAMVIQNPRYQVTQFGKPVTLSCSQTLNHNVMYWYQQKSSQAPKLLFHYYDKDFNNEADTPDNFQSRRPNTSFCFLDIRSPGLGDTAMYLCATRPGHPNTEAFFGQGTRLTVV.